This TCR beta chain comes out of a study of shared clonotypes between healthy human individuals. TCRdb keeps only in-frame clones here, not all; method: immunoSEQ multiplex PCR. The table has some 2,500,000 clones, roughly 90% seen once. Germline lookup yields CDR1 SEHNR and CDR2 FQNEAQ (reference sequence). This CDR3 has 16 residues. V dropped 1 base and J dropped 6; count of bases not matched to a gene: 5. The TCR comes from a young man in good health. Some clones in this sample may be carry-over from other donors' samples. The rearrangement links TRBV7-9 to TRBJ2-1; 11 nucleotides agree with TRBD2. The source material was naive CD4+ T cells from PBMCs. Subset given: CD45RA+ positively selected. The CDR3 spells CASSLGGSGRANEQFF. CDR3 DNA sequence: TGTGCCAGCAGCTTAGGTGGTAGCGGGAGGGCCAATGAGCAGTTCTTC.